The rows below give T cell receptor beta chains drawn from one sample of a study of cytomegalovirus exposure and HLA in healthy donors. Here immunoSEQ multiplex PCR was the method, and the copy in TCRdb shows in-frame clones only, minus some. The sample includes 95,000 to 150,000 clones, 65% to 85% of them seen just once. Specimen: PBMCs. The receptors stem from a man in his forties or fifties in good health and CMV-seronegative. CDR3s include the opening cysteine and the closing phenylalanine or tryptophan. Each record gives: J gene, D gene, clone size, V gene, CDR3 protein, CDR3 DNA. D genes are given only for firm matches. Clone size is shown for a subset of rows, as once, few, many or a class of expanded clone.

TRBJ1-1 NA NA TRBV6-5 CASLRRGATEAEAFF TGTGCCAGCCTTCGACGGGGGGCGACGGAGGCTGAAGCTTTCTTT
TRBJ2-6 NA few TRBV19 CASSIPGRTWAGANVLTF TGTGCCAGTAGTATCCCGGGCAGGACATGGGCTGGGGCCAACGTCCTGACTTTC
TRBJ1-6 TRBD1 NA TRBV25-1 CASRGTGHSPLHF TGTGCCAGCAGGGGGACAGGGCATTCACCCCTCCACTTT
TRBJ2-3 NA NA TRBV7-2 CASSLEWPDTQYF TGTGCCAGCAGCTTAGAGTGGCCAGATACGCAGTATTTT
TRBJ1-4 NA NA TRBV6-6 CASSRPGQPNEKLFF TGTGCCAGCAGCCGACCGGGACAACCTAATGAAAAACTGTTTTTT
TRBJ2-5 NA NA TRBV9 CASSVGGGQETQYF TGTGCCAGCAGCGTAGGAGGGGGCCAAGAGACCCAGTACTTC
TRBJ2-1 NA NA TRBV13 CASSGDYNEQFF TGTGCCAGTTCCGGGGACTACAATGAGCAGTTCTTC
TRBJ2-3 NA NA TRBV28 CAGSFPQGSSTDTQYF TGTGCCGGCAGTTTTCCCCAGGGTTCTAGCACAGATACGCAGTATTTT
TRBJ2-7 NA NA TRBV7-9 CSSSLNGVKYF TGTTCCAGCAGCTTAAACGGGGTTAAGTACTTC
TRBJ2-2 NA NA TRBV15 CATRRSHRNTGELFF TGTGCCACGAGGCGAAGTCACCGGAACACCGGGGAGCTGTTTTTT
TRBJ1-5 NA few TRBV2 CASSEIVGGEHF TGTGCCAGCAGTGAAATCGTTGGGGGGGAGCATTTT
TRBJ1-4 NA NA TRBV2 CASRQFFSNEKLFF TGTGCCAGCAGACAATTTTTTTCTAATGAAAAACTGTTTTTT
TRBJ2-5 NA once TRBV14 CASSQGLVETQYF TGTGCCAGCAGCCAAGGTCTAGTAGAGACCCAGTACTTC
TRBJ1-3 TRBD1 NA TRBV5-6 CASSGKGQGNTIYF TGTGCCAGCAGCGGAAAGGGACAGGGAAACACCATATATTTT
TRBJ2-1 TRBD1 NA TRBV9 CASSVAWMGQGMNEQFF TGTGCCAGCAGCGTAGCGTGGATGGGACAGGGTATGAATGAGCAGTTCTTC
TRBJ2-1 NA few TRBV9 CASSVGLARNNEQFF TGTGCCAGCAGCGTAGGCCTAGCGCGAAACAATGAGCAGTTCTTC
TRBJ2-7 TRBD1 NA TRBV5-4 CASSQGQGISYEQYF TGTGCCAGCAGTCAGGGACAGGGGATTTCCTACGAGCAGTACTTC
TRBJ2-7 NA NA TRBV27 CASSYSWTAISYEQYF TGTGCCAGCAGTTACAGTTGGACAGCGATTTCCTACGAGCAGTACTTC
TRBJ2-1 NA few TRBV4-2 CASSQGSGTVNNEQFF TGTGCCAGCAGCCAAGGGTCCGGGACTGTCAACAATGAGCAGTTCTTC
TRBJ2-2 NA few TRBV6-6 CASIDPTANTGELFF TGTGCCAGCATCGATCCGACAGCGAACACCGGGGAGCTGTTTTTT
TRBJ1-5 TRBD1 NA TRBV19 CASSWQDRGNQPQHF TGTGCCAGTAGTTGGCAGGACAGGGGCAATCAGCCCCAGCATTTT
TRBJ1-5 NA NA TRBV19 CASTMWGGPTTQHF TGTGCCAGTACTATGTGGGGGGGCCCCACGACCCAGCATTTT
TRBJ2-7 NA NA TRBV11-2 CASSLALTTYEQYF TGTGCCAGCAGCTTGGCCCTAACTACCTACGAGCAGTACTTC
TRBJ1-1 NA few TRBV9 CASSSRGRGTEAFF TGTGCCAGCAGCTCACGGGGGCGGGGGACTGAAGCTTTCTTT
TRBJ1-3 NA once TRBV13 CASSRGGRNTIYF TGTGCCAGCAGCCGCGGGGGGAGAAACACCATATATTTT
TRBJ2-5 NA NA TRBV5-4 CASSFQGWQTQYF TGTGCCAGCAGCTTTCAGGGGTGGCAGACCCAGTACTTC
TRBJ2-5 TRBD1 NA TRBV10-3 CAISASGTGGRETQYF TGTGCCATCAGTGCCTCCGGGACAGGGGGGAGAGAGACCCAGTACTTC
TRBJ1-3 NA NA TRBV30 CAWSVLTGNTIYF TGTGCCTGGAGTGTACTGACTGGAAACACCATATATTTT
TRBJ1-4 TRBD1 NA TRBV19 CASSSYRGRREKLFF TGTGCCAGTAGTAGCTACAGGGGGCGGCGAGAAAAACTGTTTTTT
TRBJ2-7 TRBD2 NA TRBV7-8 CASSAPTSGSFEQYF TGTGCCAGCAGCGCACCGACTAGCGGGAGTTTCGAGCAGTACTTC
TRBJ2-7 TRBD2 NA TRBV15 CATRPGLAGVEQYF TGTGCCACCAGACCGGGACTAGCGGGAGTCGAGCAGTACTTC
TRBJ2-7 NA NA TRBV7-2 CASSYAQGHYEQYF TGTGCCAGCAGCTACGCCCAGGGCCACTACGAGCAGTACTTC
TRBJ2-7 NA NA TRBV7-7 CASSLGPLSSYEQYF TGTGCTAGCAGCTTAGGCCCACTAAGCTCCTACGAGCAGTACTTC
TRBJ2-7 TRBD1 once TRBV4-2 CASSRSTGGSSYEQYF TGTGCCAGCAGCCGCTCGACAGGGGGCAGCTCCTACGAGCAGTACTTC
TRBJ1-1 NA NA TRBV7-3 CASSLTASSTEAFF TGTGCCAGCAGCTTAACCGCATCCAGCACTGAAGCTTTCTTT
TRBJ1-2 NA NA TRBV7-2 CASSPNRGDGYTF TGTGCCAGCAGCCCAAACCGCGGTGATGGCTACACCTTC
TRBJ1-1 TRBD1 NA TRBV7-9 CASSQGQGAWAFF TGTGCCAGCAGCCAGGGACAGGGCGCTTGGGCTTTCTTT
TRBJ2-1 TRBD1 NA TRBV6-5 CASSPGTDNEQFF TGTGCCAGCAGTCCCGGGACAGATAATGAGCAGTTCTTC
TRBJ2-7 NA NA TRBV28 CASSFRSRGEQYF TGTGCCAGCAGTTTTCGCTCACGGGGAGAGCAGTACTTC
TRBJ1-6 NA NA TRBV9 CASSVGGGGNSPLHF TGTGCCAGCAGCGTAGGGGGGGGTGGGAATTCACCCCTCCACTTT